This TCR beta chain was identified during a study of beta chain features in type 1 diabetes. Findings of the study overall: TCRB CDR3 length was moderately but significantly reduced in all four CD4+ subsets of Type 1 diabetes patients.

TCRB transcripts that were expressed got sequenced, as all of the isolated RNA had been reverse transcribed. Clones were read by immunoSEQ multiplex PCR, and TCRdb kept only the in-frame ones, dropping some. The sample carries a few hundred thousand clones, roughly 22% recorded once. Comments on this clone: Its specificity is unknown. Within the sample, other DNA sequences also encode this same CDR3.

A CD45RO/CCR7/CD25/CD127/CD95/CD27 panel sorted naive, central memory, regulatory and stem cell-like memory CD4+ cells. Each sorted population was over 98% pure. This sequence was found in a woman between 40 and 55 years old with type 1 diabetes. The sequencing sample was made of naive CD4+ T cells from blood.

CDR3 DNA sequence: TGCGCCAGCAGCTTCGAGGGGAACACTGAAGCTTTCTTT. Its protein is CASSFEGNTEAFF. The rearrangement uses TRBV5-1 and TRBJ1-1, with D unresolved. The germline gives CDR1 SGHRS, CDR2 YFSETQ. The CDR3 is 13 residues long. V dropped 2 bases and J dropped 1 base, with 6 bases sitting between them.